Below are 32 T cell receptor beta chains sequenced from a single sample in a study of T cell responses to AZD1222 COVID-19 vaccine. Assay: immunoSEQ multiplex PCR; the TCRdb copy retains only in-frame clones and omits some. This sample carries about 97,000 clones, approximately 84% of them seen once, and the ten largest clones take 15% to 20%. The sample in question was peripheral blood, obtained on day 0 of AZD1222 vaccination. These receptors all stem from an adult in good health.

This chain uses TRBV7-9 with TRBJ1-1, with TRBD1 matching over 9 bases. Germline V CDR1 and CDR2: SEHNR, FQNEAQ (reference sequence). The ends lost 2 bases at V and 3 bases at J; junction bases unmatched: 13. The CDR3 length is 18 residues. The CDR3 bases are TGTGCCAGCAGCTTAAGAAAGGTCGGACAGGGGATCTACACTGAAGCTTTCTTT. Its protein is CASSLRKVGQGIYTEAFF.

The V gene is TRBV18, the J gene TRBJ1-5; D is unresolved. The CDR3 consists of 14 residues. Germline V gene sequence: CDR1 KGHSH, CDR2 LQKENI. V shed 0 bases and J shed 1 base, with 4 bases lying between them. This chain's CDR3 is CASSPPGSNQPQHF. CDR3 bases: TGTGCCAGCTCACCACCAGGGAGCAATCAGCCCCAGCATTTT.

This sequence joins TRBV5-1 and TRBJ2-1, with 9 nucleotides matching TRBD2. This CDR3 spans 15 amino acids. CDR1 and CDR2 (germline): SGHRS, YFSETQ. The J segment lost 5 bases and the V segment lost 0 bases, leaving 3 bases of the junction unmatched. The CDR3 is CASSLVIAGDNEQFF. CDR3 sequence (DNA): TGCGCCAGCAGCTTGGTGATAGCGGGAGACAATGAGCAGTTCTTC.

This sequence joins TRBV29-1 and TRBJ2-7, with no clear D. Germline CDR1 is SQVTM and CDR2 is ANQGSEA. The V end was cut by 5 bases, the J end by 2 bases, with 10 bases between. The CDR3 spans 12 residues. The CDR3 DNA sequence: TGCAGCGTTCAGTTAAGTACCTACGAGCAGTACTTC. Amino acids: CSVQLSTYEQYF.

V usage is TRBV5-1 and J usage is TRBJ1-5; 8 bases line up with TRBD1. Germline CDR1 SGHRS, CDR2 YFSETQ. V shed 3 bases, J shed 6 bases, and the junction held 5 bases outside the gene matches. This CDR3 is 14 amino acids long. The CDR3 region is CASSSTGDAQPQHF. Written as DNA, the CDR3 is TGCGCCAGCAGCTCGACAGGGGACGCTCAGCCCCAGCATTTT.

The rearrangement uses TRBV10-1 and TRBJ2-7; 9 bases are shared with TRBD1. This CDR3 contains 17 residues. The germline V gene has CDR1 WNHNN and CDR2 SYGVQD (reference sequence). Trimming cost V 0 bases and J 9 bases; bases outside gene matches: 15. In nucleotides, the CDR3 is TGCGCCAGCAGTGAGTCTTCCGGGACAGGGCTCCTTAGCGGGCAGTACTTC. It translates to CASSESSGTGLLSGQYF.

The DNA for the CDR3 is TGTGCCAGCAGTTCCCTAGCGGGAGGGTCCCACGAGCAGTACTTC. Encoded protein: CASSSLAGGSHEQYF. The chain joins TRBV28 to TRBJ2-7, with 12 bases aligning to TRBD2. This CDR3 region has 15 residues. V gave up 4 bases and J gave up 5 bases; unmatched junction bases: 6. Germline-derived CDR1 and CDR2 are MDHEN and SYDVKM. The full variable domain, its missing parts supplied by reference TRBV28 and TRBJ2-7, is DVKVTQSSRYLVKRTGEKVFLECVQDMDHENMFWYRQDPGLGLRLIYFSYDVKMKEKGDIPEGYSVSREKKERFSLILESASTNQTSMYLCASSSLAGGSHEQYFGPGTRLTVT.

The CDR3 is CASSQSSYNEQFF. Written as DNA, the CDR3 is TGTGCCAGTAGCCAGAGCTCCTACAATGAGCAGTTCTTC. J is TRBJ2-1 and V is TRBV19; D not resolved. The CDR3 sequence is 13 residues long. V was shortened by 6 bases and J by 0 bases, with 6 bases between the two germline ends. CDR1 is LNHDA and CDR2 is SQIVND in the germline V gene (reference sequence).

The J gene is TRBJ1-6, the V gene TRBV3-1 (or the pseudogene TRBV3-2), with D possibly being TRBD1 (6 bases). Trimming pared 4 bases from V and 11 bases from J, leaving 15 bases between. Germline V gene sequence: CDR1 LGHDT, CDR2 YNNKEL (reference sequence). This CDR3 contains 14 residues. The CDR3 is CASSPGQFMTPLHF. The CDR3 nucleotides are TGTGCCAGCAGCCCTGGACAGTTTATGACACCCCTCCACTTT.

The chain has TRBV12-5 and TRBJ1-1; a weak D match, TRBD1 (5 bases). Germline V lookup: CDR1 LGHNT, CDR2 FRNRAP. The germline V and J ends were trimmed by 7 bases and 6 bases, with 21 bases remaining between them. The CDR3 is 15 amino acids. The CDR3 is CASAGVSGRGAEAFF. The CDR3, as DNA: TGTGCTAGTGCGGGGGTTTCGGGGAGAGGCGCTGAAGCTTTCTTT. Full variable domain (outside the CDR3, taken from reference TRBV12-5 and TRBJ1-1): DARVTQTPRHKVTEMGQEVTMRCQPILGHNTVFWYRQTMMQGLELLAYFRNRAPLDDSGMPKDRFSAEMPDATLATLKIQPSEPRDSAVYFCASAGVSGRGAEAFFGQGTRLTVV.

The V and J genes are TRBV6-5 and TRBJ2-1; 8 bases map to TRBD2. CDR3 length: 15 amino acids. With V trimmed by 6 bases and J by 1 base, 5 bases remained unmatched. Germline CDR1 reads MNHEY; CDR2 reads SVGAGI. The CDR3 DNA sequence: TGTGCCAGCAGCGCGACTAGCGATTCCTACAATGAGCAGTTCTTC. This translates into CASSATSDSYNEQFF.

This clone was counted between two and nine times. V gene TRBV3-1 (or the pseudogene TRBV3-2) combines with J gene TRBJ2-7; 9 bases line up with TRBD2. This CDR3 contains 15 residues. V lost 2 bases, J lost 2 bases, and 4 bases stayed unmatched. CDR1 and CDR2 from the germline V gene are LGHDT and YNNKEL (reference sequence). In DNA, the CDR3 is TGTGCCAGCAGCCAATCTCTAGCGGGGCCCTACGAGCAGTACTTC. It specifies CASSQSLAGPYEQYF.

The gene calls are TRBV10-2 and TRBJ2-1; tentatively, D is TRBD2 (6 bases). Germline V gives CDR1 WSHSY, CDR2 SAAADI. The CDR3 is 16 residues long. V gave up 6 bases and J gave up 4 bases, with 19 bases separating them. The CDR3 nucleotides read TGCGCCAGCAGGGCTGGTTCTACGGGAGAATACAATGAGCAGTTCTTC. Translated: CASRAGSTGEYNEQFF.

The J gene is TRBJ1-4, the V gene TRBV15; the D is unclear. There are 17 residues in the CDR3. The germline CDR1 and CDR2 sequences are LNHNV and YYDKDF (reference sequence). Trimming took off 3 bases at V and 8 bases at J, with 22 bases between the two ends. Written as DNA, the CDR3 is TGTGCCACCAGCAGGGGAGGTACGGTCCCGCTGTCGGAAAAACTGTTTTTT. It translates to CATSRGGTVPLSEKLFF.

The rearrangement joins TRBV11-2 to TRBJ2-5, with a possible D match to TRBD2 (6 bases). The germline V gene encodes CDR1 SGHAT and CDR2 FQNNGV. This CDR3 has 15 amino acids. V dropped 1 base and J dropped 4 bases, with 13 bases sitting between them. CDR3 nucleotide sequence: TGTGCCAGCAGCTTAGGGGCGGGACCGGGAGAGACCCAGTACTTC. Its translation is CASSLGAGPGETQYF.

The rearrangement links TRBV27 to TRBJ2-3, with D perhaps matching TRBD1 (7 bases). V was shortened by 3 bases and J by 12 bases, with 16 bases between the two germline ends. CDR1 and CDR2 from the germline V gene are MNHEY and SMNVEV (reference sequence). The CDR3 is 13 residues long. In DNA form, the CDR3 reads TGTGCCAGCAGTTTCCTCGGGGGACAGTCCCAGTATTTT. Translating gives CASSFLGGQSQYF.

The chain recombines TRBV7-9 with TRBJ1-2; the D gene is possibly TRBD1 (5 bases). Per the germline V gene, CDR1 is SEHNR and CDR2 is FQNEAQ (reference sequence). V was cut by 5 bases and J by 4 bases, with 11 bases left in between. CDR3 length equals 13 residues. CDR3 residues: CASSLAGGYGYTF. As DNA, the CDR3 is TGTGCCAGCAGCCTCGCTGGGGGCTATGGCTACACCTTC.

The rearrangement joins TRBV29-1 to TRBJ2-5; D unclear. With 4 bases removed from V and 5 bases from J, the gap between germline ends came to 11 bases. Germline CDR1 and CDR2: SQVTM and ANQGSEA. The CDR3 runs 12 residues. Here the CDR3 reads CSVGASGETQYF. CDR3 DNA: TGCAGCGTTGGGGCCAGTGGGGAGACCCAGTACTTC.

The gene calls are TRBV28 and TRBJ1-2, with D uncertain. The germline V gene has CDR1 MDHEN and CDR2 SYDVKM. The V end lost 6 bases, the J end lost 4 bases, and 12 bases lay between the germline ends. The length of the CDR3 is 13 residues. CDR3 DNA sequence: TGTGCCAGCAGCCGCCCTAGAGGCTATGGCTACACCTTC. It translates to CASSRPRGYGYTF.

V gene TRBV7-8 combines with J gene TRBJ1-1; no firm D call. Trimming shortened V by 1 base and J by 4 bases, and 10 bases separated the two germline ends. This CDR3 comprises 14 residues. CDR1 is SGHVS, CDR2 FQNEAQ, per germline. CDR3 region: CASSLVPVSTEAFF. The CDR3 DNA reads as TGTGCCAGCAGCTTAGTTCCGGTGAGCACTGAAGCTTTCTTT. Full variable domain (missing parts from reference TRBV7-8 and TRBJ1-1): GAGVSQSPRYKVAKRGQDVALRCDPISGHVSLFWYQQALGQGPEFLTYFQNEAQLDKSGLPSDRFFAERPEGSVSTLKIQRTQQEDSAVYLCASSLVPVSTEAFFGQGTRLTVV.

V and J are TRBV6-6 and TRBJ1-3; D gene uncertain. Germline CDR1 MNHNY, CDR2 SVGAGI (reference sequence). The CDR3 runs 13 residues. Trimming pared 2 bases from V and 0 bases from J, leaving 2 bases between. CDR3 nucleotides: TGTGCCAGCAGTTACCTCTCTGGAAACACCATATATTTT. Protein product: CASSYLSGNTIYF.

The chain combines TRBV4-1 with TRBJ2-7; TRBD2 matches 9 bases. Unmatched junction bases numbered 10, after V lost 1 base and J lost 0 bases. This CDR3 is 18 amino acids long. Germline V gives CDR1 MGHRA, CDR2 YSYEKL. Written as DNA, the CDR3 is TGCGCCAGCAGCCAAGTATGGCTAGCGGGGAGCAGCTCCTACGAGCAGTACTTC. Protein sequence: CASSQVWLAGSSSYEQYF.

This clone was seen just once. The CDR3 region is CASSVAAGNQPQHF. CDR3 DNA sequence: TGTGCCAGCAGCGTAGCTGCGGGCAATCAGCCCCAGCATTTT. This chain uses TRBV9 with TRBJ1-5, with no clear D. CDR1 is SGDLS, CDR2 YYNGEE, per germline. The V end lost 0 bases, the J end lost 2 bases, and 6 bases lay between the germline ends. This CDR3 is built from 14 residues.

The V call is TRBV19, the J call TRBJ1-5, with D perhaps matching TRBD1 (5 bases). Germline CDR1 and CDR2: LNHDA and SQIVND (reference sequence). The V end was cut by 5 bases, the J end by 7 bases, with 15 bases between. The CDR3 has 14 amino acids. CDR3 amino acids: CASSGAGGRQPQHF. CDR3 nucleotide sequence: TGTGCCAGTAGTGGGGCCGGAGGGAGACAGCCCCAGCATTTT.

This rearrangement joins TRBV5-1 to TRBJ1-1; D call uncertain. Trimming removed 4 bases at V and 1 base at J, with 11 bases between. The CDR3 spans 14 residues. The germline gives CDR1 SGHRS, CDR2 YFSETQ. CDR3 loop: CASSEGRENTEAFF. The DNA for the CDR3 is TGCGCCAGCAGCGAGGGTAGGGAGAACACTGAAGCTTTCTTT.

V usage is TRBV7-3 and J usage is TRBJ2-2; perhaps TRBD2 as D (5 bases). Germline lookup yields CDR1 SGHTA and CDR2 FQGTGA. The CDR3 extends over 14 amino acids. With 8 bases removed from V and 6 bases from J, the gap between germline ends came to 16 bases. The DNA of the CDR3 is TGTGCCAGCGGAACTAGTTTCTCGGCCGGGGAGCTGTTTTTT. This encodes CASGTSFSAGELFF.

The gene calls are TRBV7-9 and TRBJ1-5; D uncertain. The CDR3 is 12 residues long. Germline V gene data show CDR1 as SEHNR and CDR2 as FQNEAQ (reference sequence). V lost 2 bases to trimming and J lost 5 bases, with 4 bases between them. The CDR3 region has the DNA TGTGCCAGCAGCTTATCGCATCAGCCCCAGCATTTT. It encodes CASSLSHQPQHF.

CDR3 residues: CASSLRGGSTYEQYF. CDR3 in DNA: TGTGCCAGCAGCCTCCGGGGGGGCAGTACCTACGAGCAGTACTTC. The chain carries TRBV11-2 and TRBJ2-7; 8 nucleotides line up with TRBD2. The CDR3 is 15 residues long. The junction had 8 bases not matched to a gene; V was cut back by 5 bases and J by 2 bases. Germline-derived CDR1 and CDR2 are SGHAT and FQNNGV.

For the CDR3, the DNA is TGTGCCAGCAGCTGGGACACCCCCCGTGATGCTTTCTTT. Protein sequence: CASSWDTPRDAFF. The V and J genes are TRBV6-5 and TRBJ1-1; possibly TRBD1 for D (6 bases). Germline loops: CDR1 MNHEY, CDR2 SVGAGI. Trimming took off 6 bases at V and 11 bases at J, with 19 bases between the two ends. The CDR3 has 13 residues.

The chain recombines TRBV5-1 with TRBJ1-2, with TRBD1 as a possible D gene (6 bases). The V gene lost 6 bases and the J gene lost 2 bases, with 17 bases spanning the gap. The CDR3 has 15 residues. The germline gives CDR1 SGHRS, CDR2 YFSETQ. CDR3 protein: CASTFGGGSNYGYTF. CDR3 DNA: TGCGCCAGCACCTTTGGCGGGGGCTCGAACTATGGCTACACCTTC. The variable domain in full, completed from reference TRBV5-1 and TRBJ1-2, reads KAGVTQTPRYLIKTRGQQVTLSCSPISGHRSVSWYQQTPGQGLQFLFEYFSETQRNKGNFPGRFSGRQFSNSRSEMNVSTLELGDSALYLCASTFGGGSNYGYTFGSGTRLTVV.

The V and J genes are TRBV7-2 and TRBJ2-7, with TRBD2 matching 13 bases. V dropped 7 bases and J dropped 6; count of bases not matched to a gene: 9. From germline, CDR1 is SGHTA and CDR2 FQGNSA. This CDR3 has 15 residues. CDR3 in DNA: TGTGCCAGCAACCCGACTAGCGGGAGGTTGGGCGAGCAGTACTTC. It translates to CASNPTSGRLGEQYF. Drawing the rest from reference TRBV7-2 and TRBJ2-7, the complete variable domain is GAGVSQSPSNKVTEKGKDVELRCDPISGHTALYWYRQSLGQGLEFLIYFQGNSAPDKSGLPSDRFSAERTGGSVSTLTIQRTQQEDSAVYLCASNPTSGRLGEQYFGPGTRLTVT.

V is TRBV3-1 (or the pseudogene TRBV3-2) and J is TRBJ2-3, with TRBD1 matching 8 bases. J was trimmed by 2 bases and V by 4 bases; bases with no gene match: 5. CDR1 and CDR2 from the germline V gene are LGHDT and YNNKEL (reference sequence). The CDR3 is made up of 15 amino acids. The CDR3 region is CASSPLGQATDTQYF. In DNA, the CDR3 is TGTGCCAGCAGCCCGTTGGGACAGGCCACAGATACGCAGTATTTT.